Described below is a single T cell receptor beta chain sequence and its context. Specified time point: blood 4 weeks post-SBRT, at nephrectomy. Treatment of the sample: 15 Gy SBRT to primary tumor, nephrectomy 4 weeks later. These data come from a study of radiation and T cells in renal cell carcinoma. Trimming at V came to 2 bases and at J to 1 base, leaving 6 bases not matched to a gene. Germline CDR1 and CDR2: SGHAT and FQNNGV. The CDR3 covers 18 residues. Libraries were prepared by immunoSEQ multiplex PCR; TCRdb keeps only in-frame clonotypes and omits some of them. The sample lists approximately 150,000 clones, around nine tenths occurring once.

The sequence derives from a woman between 50 and 59 years old with renal cell carcinoma. Sequenced material: blood, taken from a patient whose treatment included radiotherapy and nephrectomy. J is TRBJ2-1 and V is TRBV11-2; 12 bases fit TRBD2. The CDR3 coding sequence is TGTGCCAGCAGCTTAAGCCTAGCGGGAGGGGAATCCTACAATGAGCAGTTCTTC. Translating it yields CASSLSLAGGESYNEQFF.